This T cell receptor beta chain is from a study of blood T cell repertoires in COVID-19. This CDR3 is 13 amino acids long. Germline V CDR1 and CDR2: SNHLY, FYNNEI. The V gene lost 7 bases and the J gene lost 3 bases, with 12 bases spanning the gap. Libraries were prepared by immunoSEQ multiplex PCR; TCRdb keeps only in-frame clonotypes and omits some of them. The sample yields some 150,000 clones, more than 75% seen once. Sequencing input: peripheral blood. This receptor was identified in a man between 65 and 85 years old with acute or convalescent COVID-19. The rearrangement links TRBV2 to TRBJ2-5; D is possibly TRBD1 (5 bases). The CDR3 protein is CASMKGREETQYF. CDR3 bases: TGTGCCAGCATGAAGGGCAGGGAAGAGACCCAGTACTTC.